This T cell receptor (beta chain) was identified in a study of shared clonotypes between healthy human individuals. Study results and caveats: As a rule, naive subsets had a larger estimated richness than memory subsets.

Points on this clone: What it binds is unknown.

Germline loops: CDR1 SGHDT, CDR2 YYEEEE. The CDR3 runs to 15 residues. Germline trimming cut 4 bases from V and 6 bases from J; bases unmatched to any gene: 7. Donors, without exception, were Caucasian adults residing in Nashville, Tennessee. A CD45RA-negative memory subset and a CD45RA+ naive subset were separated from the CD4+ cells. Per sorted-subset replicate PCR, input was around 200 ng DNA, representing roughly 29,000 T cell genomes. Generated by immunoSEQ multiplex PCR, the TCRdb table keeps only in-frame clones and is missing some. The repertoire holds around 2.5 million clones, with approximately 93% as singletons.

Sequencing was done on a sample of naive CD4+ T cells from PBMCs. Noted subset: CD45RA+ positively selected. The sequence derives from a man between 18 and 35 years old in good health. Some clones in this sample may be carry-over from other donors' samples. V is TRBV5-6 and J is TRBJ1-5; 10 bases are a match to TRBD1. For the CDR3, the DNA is TGTGCCAGCAGCACCGGGACAGGGGAAAGTCAGCCCCAGCATTTT. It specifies CASSTGTGESQPQHF.